These 16 T cell receptor beta chains originate from one sample sequenced in a study of tumor-infiltrating lymphocytes in primary liver carcinoma. Total RNA and DNA came together from approximately 20-30 mg of bulk tissue without cell sorting. From roughly 0.45 ug total RNA, TCR beta cDNA was generated with a primer in the constant region. Libraries of TCR beta came from three nested multiplex PCR rounds with slightly modified ARM-PCR. A C-beta reverse primer and TRBV1-TRBV30 forward primers served in each of the first two PCR rounds, at about 9 cycles apiece. TCRdb analysed the multiplex PCR reads with MiXCR anew, one entry per CDR3 protein. There are tens of thousands of distinct CDR3 sequences in the sample; about 77% occur only once, and approximately 24% lies in the top ten. The sample comprised liver tumor tissue from sampling region 5. Specified subset: tumor region T5, tumor centre. The receptors come from a man aged 40-50 years with primary liver carcinoma and hepatitis B virus infection.

This clonotype was seen a single time. This chain joins TRBV28 and TRBJ2-4; D is unresolved. The CDR3 runs 13 residues. Germline V gene data show CDR1 as MDHEN and CDR2 as SYDVKM. DNA for the CDR3: TGTGTCAACAGACGCAATCTGGAAAACATTCAGTACTTC. Translation gives CVNRRNLENIQYF.

This clonotype was recorded at least ten times. The chain employs TRBV6-2 or TRBV6-3 and TRBJ2-7, with 10 nucleotides matching TRBD2. The CDR3 runs to 14 residues. The germline V gene encodes CDR1 MNHEY and CDR2 SVGEGT. The V and J ends lost 6 bases and 4 bases, in that order; junction bases with no gene match: 6. CDR3 residues: CASRSSGRMYEQYF. In DNA form, the CDR3 reads TGTGCCAGCAGGAGTAGCGGGAGGATGTACGAGCAGTACTTC.

With regard to this clonotype: Mismatch with germline at one junction end may stem from a read error. The rearrangement joins TRBV5-4 to TRBJ2-1; no clear D gene. This CDR3 spans 14 amino acids. From germline, CDR1 is SGHNT and CDR2 YYREEE (reference sequence). CDR3 nucleotide sequence: TGTGCCAACAGCTCCACTGGGACCTACAATGAGCAGTTCTTC. This translates into CANSSTGTYNEQFF.

Here the CDR3 reads CASRASTVNNSPLHF. CDR3 in DNA: TGTGCCAGCAGAGCCTCGACAGTGAATAATTCACCCCTCCACTTT. The chain has TRBV27 and TRBJ1-6, with D perhaps TRBD1 (5 bases). V was pared by 6 bases and J by 5 bases, with 14 bases between. Germline V CDR1 and CDR2: MNHEY, SMNVEV (reference sequence). This CDR3 is 15 amino acids long.

In regard to this clonotype: One end of the junction fails to match germline, which may point to a read error. This rearrangement joins TRBV12-3 or TRBV12-4 to TRBJ2-5, with D perhaps matching TRBD2 (5 bases). This CDR3 is built from 14 residues. The CDR3 region is CANSSDIGGETQYF. The CDR3 region has the DNA TGTGCCAACAGTTCGGATATCGGAGGAGAGACCCAGTACTTC.

About this clonotype itself: One end of the junction is discordant with germline, which a read error may explain. The rearrangement uses TRBV3-1 and TRBJ2-3; D is possibly TRBD1 or TRBD2 (5 bases each). The CDR3 totals 15 residues. CDR1 and CDR2 (germline): LGHDT, YNNKEL (reference sequence). The CDR3 region has the DNA TGTGCTAGCAGCACTACTGGGGACCGAGCAGATACGCAGTATTTT. Its translation: CASSTTGDRADTQYF.

On this clonotype itself: A junction boundary mismatches the germline segment, possibly from a read error. V gene TRBV7-9 combines with J gene TRBJ2-7; D call uncertain. Germline V gene sequence: CDR1 SEHNR, CDR2 FQNEAQ (reference sequence). The CDR3 is 15 residues long. The CDR3 reads CPSSLDGGGGVEQYF. DNA of the CDR3: TGTCCCAGCAGCTTAGACGGCGGTGGTGGGGTCGAGCAGTACTTC.

A note on this clonotype: The CDR3 does not end in the conserved phenylalanine or tryptophan, so this is likely a read error. The CDR3 coding sequence is TGTGCTAGCAGTCTGGGGACGAGCGGCTCCTACAATGAGCAGTTCTCC. Protein: CASSLGTSGSYNEQFS. The chain carries TRBV6-5 and TRBJ2-1; D is tentatively TRBD1 or TRBD2 (5 bases each). CDR3 length: 16 residues. Germline values: CDR1 MNHEY, CDR2 SVGAGI.

This clonotype was seen repeatedly, ten times or more. The chain combines TRBV19 with TRBJ1-6, with 9 nucleotides matching TRBD1. The CDR3 totals 14 residues. V trimming: 11 bases; J trimming: 5 bases; junction bases outside the gene matches: 7. Germline V gene lookup returns CDR1 LNHDA and CDR2 SQIVND (reference sequence). The CDR3 nucleotides read TGTGCCTCGGGCGGGGACAGGGATAATTCACCCCTCCACTTT. This gives the protein CASGGDRDNSPLHF.

With regard to this clonotype: The conserved final phenylalanine or tryptophan is absent from the CDR3, which likely points to a read error. The chain joins TRBV12-3 or TRBV12-4 to TRBJ1-1; no firm D call. The V end lost 6 bases, the J end lost 2 bases, and 19 bases lay between the germline ends. The CDR3 spans 16 residues. Here the CDR3 reads CASSWTVPSINTEAFI. Written as DNA, the CDR3 is TGTGCCAGCAGCTGGACGGTACCTTCGATTAACACTGAAGCTTTCATT.

The rearrangement joins TRBV29-1 to TRBJ2-2; D tentatively reads TRBD1 or TRBD2 (5 bases each). CDR1 SQVTM and CDR2 ANQGSEA come from the germline V gene. The V end was cut by 6 bases, the J end by 14 bases, with 25 bases between. This CDR3 contains 14 residues. The CDR3 DNA follows: TGCAGCGTCATCGGTCCGGGACCCACCGTGGAACTGTTTTTT. This sequence encodes CSVIGPGPTVELFF.

Many counts were recorded for this clonotype. Compared with germline, one end of the junction differs, possibly owing to a read error. The V gene is TRBV28, the J gene TRBJ2-2, with D possibly called TRBD1 or TRBD2 (6 bases each). Germline V gene sequence: CDR1 MDHEN, CDR2 SYDVKM. This CDR3 region has 17 residues. CDR3 in DNA: TGTGCCAGCAGTTTTTCGGGACTGGGGGCGAACACCGGGGAGCTGTCTTTT. This gives the protein CASSFSGLGANTGELSF.

As for this clonotype: Its ends do not fully match the called genes, so a read error is possible. The chain employs TRBV29-1 and TRBJ2-3; D might be TRBD2 (5 bases). Germline assignment: CDR1 SQVTM and CDR2 ANQGSEA. This CDR3 is built from 12 residues. This CDR3 reads CTVGGGTDTQYF. The CDR3 DNA reads TGCACTGTGGGCGGAGGCACAGACACGCAGTATTTT.

This clonotype came up a few times. One end of the junction varies from germline; a read error may be responsible. The chain couples TRBV5-1 to TRBJ2-7, with 11 bases aligning to TRBD2. Germline CDR1 and CDR2: SGHRS and YFSETQ. The CDR3 has 14 amino acids. The CDR3 nucleotides read TGCGCCACCAGCTTGGGGACTAGCGGCTACGAGCAGCACTTC. This gives the protein CATSLGTSGYEQHF.

Worth noting for this clonotype: A read error may explain this, as a much larger clone is one base away. This chain uses TRBV18 with TRBJ2-1; 10 bases agree with TRBD2. Per the germline V gene, CDR1 is KGHSH and CDR2 is LQKENI. This CDR3 has 14 residues. The CDR3 sequence is CANSPAGGYDEQFF. For the CDR3, the DNA is TGTGCCAACTCACCAGCGGGGGGGTACGATGAGCAGTTCTTC. The complete variable domain, with remaining parts taken from reference TRBV18 and TRBJ2-1, reads NAGVMQNPRHLVRRRGQEARLRCSPMKGHSHVYWYRQLPEEGLKFMVYLQKENIIDESGMPKERFSAEFPKEGPSILRIQQVVRGDSAAYFCANSPAGGYDEQFFGPGTRLTVL.

As for this clonotype: The junction departs from the called germline gene at one end, perhaps through a read error. The chain has TRBV7-2 and TRBJ1-1; 8 positions match TRBD1. The length of the CDR3 is 15 residues. From germline, CDR1 is SGHTA and CDR2 FQGNSA. As DNA, the CDR3 is TGTGCCAGCAGCGGACATTCAGGGGGCGACACTGAAGCTCTCTTT. It codes for CASSGHSGGDTEALF.